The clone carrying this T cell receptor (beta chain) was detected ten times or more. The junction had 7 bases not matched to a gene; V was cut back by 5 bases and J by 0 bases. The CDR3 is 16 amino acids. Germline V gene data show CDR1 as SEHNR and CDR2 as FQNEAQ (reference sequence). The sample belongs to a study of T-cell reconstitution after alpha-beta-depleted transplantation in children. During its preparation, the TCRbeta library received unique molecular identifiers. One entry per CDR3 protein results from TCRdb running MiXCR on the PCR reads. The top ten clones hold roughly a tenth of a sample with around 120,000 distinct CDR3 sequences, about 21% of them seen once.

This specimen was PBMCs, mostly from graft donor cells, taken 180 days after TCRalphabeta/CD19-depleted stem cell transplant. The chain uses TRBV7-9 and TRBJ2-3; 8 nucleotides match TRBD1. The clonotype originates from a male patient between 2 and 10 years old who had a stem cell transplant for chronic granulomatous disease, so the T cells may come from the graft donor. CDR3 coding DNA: TGTGCCAGCAGCCGGCCGGACAGGGCTAGCACAGATACGCAGTATTTT. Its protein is CASSRPDRASTDTQYF. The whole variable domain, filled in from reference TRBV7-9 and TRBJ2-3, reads DTGVSQNPRHKITKRGQNVTFRCDPISEHNRLYWYRQTLGQGPEFLTYFQNEAQLEKSRLLSDRFSAERPKGSFSTLEIQRTEQGDSAMYLCASSRPDRASTDTQYFGPGTRLTVL.